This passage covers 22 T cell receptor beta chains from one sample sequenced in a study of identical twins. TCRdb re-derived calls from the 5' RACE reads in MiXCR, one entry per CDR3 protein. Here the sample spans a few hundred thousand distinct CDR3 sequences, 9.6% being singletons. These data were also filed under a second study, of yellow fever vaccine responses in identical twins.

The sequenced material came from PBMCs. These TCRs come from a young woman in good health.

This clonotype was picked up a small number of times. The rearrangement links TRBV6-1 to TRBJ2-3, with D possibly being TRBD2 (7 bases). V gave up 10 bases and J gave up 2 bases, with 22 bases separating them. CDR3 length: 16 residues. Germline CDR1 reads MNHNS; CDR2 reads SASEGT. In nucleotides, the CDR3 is TGTGCCACCTCCCCCCGCGGGGGCAGGCCCACAGATACGCAGTATTTT. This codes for CATSPRGGRPTDTQYF.

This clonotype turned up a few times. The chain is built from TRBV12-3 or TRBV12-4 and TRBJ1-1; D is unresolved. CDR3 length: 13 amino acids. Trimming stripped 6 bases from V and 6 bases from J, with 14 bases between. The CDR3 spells CASSPTKFAEAFF. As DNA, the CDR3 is TGTGCCAGCAGCCCCACGAAATTCGCTGAAGCTTTCTTT.

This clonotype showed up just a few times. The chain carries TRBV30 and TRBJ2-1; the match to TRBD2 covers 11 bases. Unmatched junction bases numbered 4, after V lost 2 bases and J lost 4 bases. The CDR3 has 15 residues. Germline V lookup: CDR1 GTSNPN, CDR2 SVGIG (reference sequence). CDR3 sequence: CAWSRIAGGYNEQFF. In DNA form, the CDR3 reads TGTGCCTGGAGTCGAATAGCGGGGGGGTACAATGAGCAGTTCTTC.

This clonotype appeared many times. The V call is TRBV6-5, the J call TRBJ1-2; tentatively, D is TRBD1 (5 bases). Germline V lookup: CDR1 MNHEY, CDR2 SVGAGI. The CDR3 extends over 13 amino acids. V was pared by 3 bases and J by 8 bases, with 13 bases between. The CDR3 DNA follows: TGTGCCAGCAGTTATCGCCAGGGTGTGGGCTACACCTTC. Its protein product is CASSYRQGVGYTF.

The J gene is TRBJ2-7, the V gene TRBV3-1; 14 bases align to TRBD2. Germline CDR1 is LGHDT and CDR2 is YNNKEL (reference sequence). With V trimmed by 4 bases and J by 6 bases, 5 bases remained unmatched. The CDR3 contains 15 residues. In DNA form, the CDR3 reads TGTGCCAGCAGCCCCACTGGACTAGCGGGGGGCGAGCAGTACTTC. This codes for CASSPTGLAGGEQYF.

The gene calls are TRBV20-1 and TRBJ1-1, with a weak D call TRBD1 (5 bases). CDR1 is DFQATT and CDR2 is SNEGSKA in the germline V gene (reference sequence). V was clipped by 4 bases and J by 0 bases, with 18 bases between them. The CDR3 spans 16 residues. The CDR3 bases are TGCAGTGCTAAGGGTGGGGCGCAGTCCATGAACACTGAAGCTTTCTTT. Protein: CSAKGGAQSMNTEAFF.

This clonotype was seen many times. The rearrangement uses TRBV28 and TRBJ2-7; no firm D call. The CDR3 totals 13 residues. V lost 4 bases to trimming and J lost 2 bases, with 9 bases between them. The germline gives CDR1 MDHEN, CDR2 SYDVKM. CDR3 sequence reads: CASSSLGAYEQYF. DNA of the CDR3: TGTGCCAGCAGTTCTCTTGGGGCCTACGAGCAGTACTTC.

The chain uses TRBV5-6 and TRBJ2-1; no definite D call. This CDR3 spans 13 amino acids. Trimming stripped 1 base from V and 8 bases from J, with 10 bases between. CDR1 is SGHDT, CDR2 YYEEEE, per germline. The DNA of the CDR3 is TGTGCCAGCAGCTTGTCCGGGTTACATGAGCAGTTCTTC. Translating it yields CASSLSGLHEQFF. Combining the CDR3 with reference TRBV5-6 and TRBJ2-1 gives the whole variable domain DAGVTQSPTHLIKTRGQQVTLRCSPKSGHDTVSWYQQALGQGPQFIFQYYEEEERQRGNFPDRFSGHQFPNYSSELNVNALLLGDSALYLCASSLSGLHEQFFGPGTRLTVL.

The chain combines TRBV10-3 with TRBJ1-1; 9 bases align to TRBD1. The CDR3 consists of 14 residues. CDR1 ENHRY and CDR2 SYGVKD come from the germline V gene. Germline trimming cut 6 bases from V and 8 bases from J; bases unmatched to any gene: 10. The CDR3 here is CAISDSPGTGEAFF. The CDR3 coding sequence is TGTGCCATCAGCGACAGTCCCGGGACAGGGGAAGCTTTCTTT.

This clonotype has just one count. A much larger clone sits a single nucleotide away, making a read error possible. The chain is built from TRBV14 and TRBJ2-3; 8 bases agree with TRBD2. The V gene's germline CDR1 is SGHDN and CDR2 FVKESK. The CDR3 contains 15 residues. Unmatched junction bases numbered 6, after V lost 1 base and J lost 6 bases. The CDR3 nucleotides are TGTGCCAGCAGCCAAGGCGGACTAGCACCGGATACGCAGTATTTT. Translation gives CASSQGGLAPDTQYF.

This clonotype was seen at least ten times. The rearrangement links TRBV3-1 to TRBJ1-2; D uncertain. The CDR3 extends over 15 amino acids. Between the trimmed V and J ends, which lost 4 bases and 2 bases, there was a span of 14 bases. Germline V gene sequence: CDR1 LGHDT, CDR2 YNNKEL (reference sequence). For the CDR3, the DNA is TGTGCCAGCAGCCTTTTTAAAGTTCCCAACTATGGCTACACCTTC. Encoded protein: CASSLFKVPNYGYTF.

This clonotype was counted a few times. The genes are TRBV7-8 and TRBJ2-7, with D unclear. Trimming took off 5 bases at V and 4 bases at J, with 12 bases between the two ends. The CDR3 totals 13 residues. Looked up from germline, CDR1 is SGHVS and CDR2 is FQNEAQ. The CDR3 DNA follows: TGTGCCAGCAGCCATGGTGTAGAGTACGAGCAGTACTTC. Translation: CASSHGVEYEQYF.

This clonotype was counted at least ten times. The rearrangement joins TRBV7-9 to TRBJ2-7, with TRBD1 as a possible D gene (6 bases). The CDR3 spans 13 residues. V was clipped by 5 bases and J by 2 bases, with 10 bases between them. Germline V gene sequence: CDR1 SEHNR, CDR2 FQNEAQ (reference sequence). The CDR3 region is CASSQGLPYEQYF. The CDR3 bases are TGTGCCAGCAGCCAGGGGCTTCCCTACGAGCAGTACTTC.

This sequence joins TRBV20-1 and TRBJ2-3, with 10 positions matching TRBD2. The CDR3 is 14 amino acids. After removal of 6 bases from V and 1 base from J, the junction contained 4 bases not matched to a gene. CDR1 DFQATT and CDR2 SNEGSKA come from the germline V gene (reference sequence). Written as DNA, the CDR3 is TGCAGTGCCAAAGGGACTAGCGGCACAGATACGCAGTATTTT. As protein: CSAKGTSGTDTQYF.

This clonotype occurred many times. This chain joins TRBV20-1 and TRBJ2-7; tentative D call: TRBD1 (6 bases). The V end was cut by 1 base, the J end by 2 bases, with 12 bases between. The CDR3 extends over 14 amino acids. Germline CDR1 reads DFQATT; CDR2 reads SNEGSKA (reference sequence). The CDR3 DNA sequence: TGCAGTGCTAGAGTATGGACAGCCGCCTACGAGCAGTACTTC. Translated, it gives CSARVWTAAYEQYF.

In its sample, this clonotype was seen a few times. DNA of the CDR3: TGCAGTGCCATAGAGGAAACTTTCCCTGGGGATACGCAGTATTTT. Translated: CSAIEETFPGDTQYF. The rearrangement links TRBV20-1 to TRBJ2-3; D is unresolved. Germline CDR1 reads DFQATT; CDR2 reads SNEGSKA (reference sequence). The V end was cut by 6 bases, the J end by 6 bases, with 22 bases between. The CDR3 extends over 15 amino acids.

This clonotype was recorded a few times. CDR3 sequence (DNA): TGTGCCAGCAGCGGCGGACTAGCGGGGGCCTACGAGCAGTACTTC. Amino acids: CASSGGLAGAYEQYF. This chain links TRBV5-6 with TRBJ2-7, with TRBD2 matching over 13 bases. CDR3 length equals 15 residues. V lost 4 bases to trimming and J lost 2 bases; unmatched junction nucleotides: 3. CDR1 and CDR2 (germline): SGHDT, YYEEEE. Supplemented by reference TRBV5-6 and TRBJ2-7, the full variable domain reads DAGVTQSPTHLIKTRGQQVTLRCSPKSGHDTVSWYQQALGQGPQFIFQYYEEEERQRGNFPDRFSGHQFPNYSSELNVNALLLGDSALYLCASSGGLAGAYEQYFGPGTRLTVT.

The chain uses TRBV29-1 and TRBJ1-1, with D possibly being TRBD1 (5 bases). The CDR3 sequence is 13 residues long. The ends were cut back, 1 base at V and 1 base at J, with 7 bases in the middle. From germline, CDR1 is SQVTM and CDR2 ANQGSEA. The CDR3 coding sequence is TGCAGCGTTGAAGGGACATCGAACACTGAAGCTTTCTTT. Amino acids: CSVEGTSNTEAFF. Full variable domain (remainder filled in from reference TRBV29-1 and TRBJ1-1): SAVISQKPSRDICQRGTSLTIQCQVDSQVTMMFWYRQQPGQSLTLIATANQGSEATYESGFVIDKFPISRPNLTFSTLTVSNMSPEDSSIYLCSVEGTSNTEAFFGQGTRLTVV.

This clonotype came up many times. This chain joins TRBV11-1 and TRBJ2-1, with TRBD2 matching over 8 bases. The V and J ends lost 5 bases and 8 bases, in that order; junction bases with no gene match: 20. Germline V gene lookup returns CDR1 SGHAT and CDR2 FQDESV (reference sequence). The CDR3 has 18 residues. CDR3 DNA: TGTGCCAGCAGCCCTAGCGGGCTCCCTTCTGGGGTGTGGGATGAGCAGTTCTTC. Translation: CASSPSGLPSGVWDEQFF.

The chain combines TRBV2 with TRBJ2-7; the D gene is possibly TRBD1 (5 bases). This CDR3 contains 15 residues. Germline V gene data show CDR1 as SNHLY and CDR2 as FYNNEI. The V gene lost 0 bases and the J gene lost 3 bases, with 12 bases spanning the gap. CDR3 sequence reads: CASSEASGQSYEQYF. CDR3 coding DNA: TGTGCCAGCAGTGAAGCGTCTGGACAAAGCTACGAGCAGTACTTC.

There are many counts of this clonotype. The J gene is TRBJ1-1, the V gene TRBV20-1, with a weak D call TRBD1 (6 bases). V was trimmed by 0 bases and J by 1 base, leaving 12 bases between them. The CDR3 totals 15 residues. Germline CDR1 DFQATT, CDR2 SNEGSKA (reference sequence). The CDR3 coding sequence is TGCAGTGCTAGAGATATAAGACAGGCGAACACTGAAGCTTTCTTT. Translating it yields CSARDIRQANTEAFF.

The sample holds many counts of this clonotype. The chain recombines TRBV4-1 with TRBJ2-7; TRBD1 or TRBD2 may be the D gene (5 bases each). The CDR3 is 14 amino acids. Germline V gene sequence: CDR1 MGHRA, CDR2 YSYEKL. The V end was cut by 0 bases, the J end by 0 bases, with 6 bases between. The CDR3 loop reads CASSQEGTSYEQYF. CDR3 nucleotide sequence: TGCGCCAGCAGCCAAGAAGGGACCTCCTACGAGCAGTACTTC.